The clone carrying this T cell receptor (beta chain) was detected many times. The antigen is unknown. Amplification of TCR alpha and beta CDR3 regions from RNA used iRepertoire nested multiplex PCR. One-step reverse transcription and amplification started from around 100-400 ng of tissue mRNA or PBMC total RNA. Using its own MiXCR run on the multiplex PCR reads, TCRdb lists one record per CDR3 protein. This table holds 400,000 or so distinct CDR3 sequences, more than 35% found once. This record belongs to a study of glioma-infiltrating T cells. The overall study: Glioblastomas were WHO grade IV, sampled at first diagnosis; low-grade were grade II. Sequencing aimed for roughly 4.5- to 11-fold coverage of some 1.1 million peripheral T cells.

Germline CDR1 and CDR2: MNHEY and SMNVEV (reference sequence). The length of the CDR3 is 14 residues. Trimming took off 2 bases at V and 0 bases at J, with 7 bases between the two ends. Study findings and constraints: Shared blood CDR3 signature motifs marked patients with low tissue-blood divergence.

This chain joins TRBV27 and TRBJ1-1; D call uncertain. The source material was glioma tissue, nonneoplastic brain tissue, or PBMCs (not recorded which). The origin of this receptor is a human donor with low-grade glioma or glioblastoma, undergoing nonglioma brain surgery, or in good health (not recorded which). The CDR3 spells CASSLGHLNTEAFF. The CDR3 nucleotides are TGTGCCAGCAGTTTAGGCCACTTGAACACTGAAGCTTTCTTT.